This T cell receptor beta chain is drawn from a study of blood T cell repertoires in COVID-19. For the study at large: Researchers got acute and convalescent COVID-19 samples from the United States, Italy and Spain. PBMCs, B-cell-depleted T cells, or T cells were the source of the cDNA or gDNA that made up the material.

The repertoire was sequenced with immunoSEQ multiplex PCR; TCRdb's copy has only in-frame clones and lacks some. This repertoire shows some 270,000 clones, more than 65% found once; its top ten account for more than 3%. Study members were between roughly 18 and 89 years old and lived in 24 US regions. Before being deemed recovered, Cohort 3 donors had two negative PCRs, clearance, or symptom resolution. V lost 5 bases and J lost 3; bases outside the gene matches: 3. Germline V gene sequence: CDR1 MNHEY, CDR2 SMNVEV (reference sequence). This CDR3 has 15 amino acids. The material sequenced was PBMCs or T cells enriched from blood (not recorded which). The chain couples TRBV27 to TRBJ1-5; 11 nucleotides line up with TRBD1. The clonotype originates from a man between 45 and 60 years old who had recovered from COVID-19. The CDR3 loop is CASSRGQGDNQPQHF. The DNA of the CDR3 is TGTGCCAGCAGTCGGGGACAGGGGGACAATCAGCCCCAGCATTTT.